This T cell receptor beta chain stems from a study of T cell responses to AZD1222 COVID-19 vaccine. Study-wide results and caveats: With two AZD1222 doses given, Spike-specific TCR breadth and depth both rose. The study identified only five or six AZD1222 recipients as seropositive at baseline. Mapped onto spike, vaccine-associated CD4 TCRs spanned it and were dominant at 160-218 and 743-854.

Here immunoSEQ multiplex PCR was the method, and the copy in TCRdb shows in-frame clones only, minus some. The sample holds 140,000 to 150,000 clones, over 85% seen once. Concerning this clone itself: Its antigen is as yet unknown.

This receptor was identified in an adult in good health. Sequencing was performed on peripheral blood, taken on day 0 of AZD1222 vaccination.

The DNA of the CDR3 is TGTGCCAGCAGCTTGGCGGGACTAGCGAACAATGAGCAGTTCTTC. This sequence encodes CASSLAGLANNEQFF. The V gene is TRBV5-6, the J gene TRBJ2-1, with 10 nucleotides matching TRBD2. This CDR3 has 15 residues. Germline lookup yields CDR1 SGHDT and CDR2 YYEEEE. With 0 bases clipped from V and 5 bases from J, the junction kept 2 bases outside the gene matches.